This is a list of T cell receptor beta chains from one sample in a study of T cells after yellow fever vaccination. From the 5' RACE reads, TCRdb called clonotypes with MiXCR, one entry per CDR3 protein. Of around 310,000 distinct CDR3 sequences listed, roughly 3.5% are singletons. The sequences come from PBMCs, collected on the day of the yellow fever booster vaccination. The receptors stem from a man between 18 and 35 years old who received the YFV17D yellow fever vaccine. The CDR3 runs from the conserved cysteine through the conserved F or W. D genes are given only for firm matches. Size is stated for part of the rows, as once, few or many counts, or as a class when the clone is expanded.

.,TRBJ1-3,TRBV25-1,few,TGTGCCAGCAGTGATCTTAGCCGAAACTCTGGAAACACCATATATTTT,CASSDLSRNSGNTIYF
TRBD2,TRBJ2-1,TRBV5-1,.,TGCGCCAGCAGCTTGGGCTGGATAGCGGGGGGGCCTCTCAATGAGCAGTTCTTC,CASSLGWIAGGPLNEQFF
.,TRBJ1-2,TRBV12-3/TRBV12-4,.,TGTGCCAGCAGGTCAGGGCGTCGGGGCTACACCTTC,CASRSGRRGYTF
.,TRBJ2-2,TRBV29-1,many,TGCAGCGTTGAAGTCTGGGGCCGTGTGAGGACCGGGGAGCTGTTTTTT,CSVEVWGRVRTGELFF
.,TRBJ2-3,TRBV5-5,.,TGTGCCAGCAGCTTGGACGGGGCAGGGTTAGATACGCAGTATTTT,CASSLDGAGLDTQYF
.,TRBJ2-3,TRBV4-3,few,TGCGCCAGCAGCCAAGAGACCCGGCCAGATACGCAGTATTTT,CASSQETRPDTQYF
.,TRBJ2-5,TRBV2,.,TGTGCCAGCACCGCCAGCCAAGAGACCCAGTACTTC,CASTASQETQYF
TRBD1,TRBJ1-1,TRBV7-2,.,TGTGCCACCAGGTCTGACAGGGCCTCCACTGAAGCTTTCTTT,CATRSDRASTEAFF
.,TRBJ2-3,TRBV7-9,many,TGTGCCAGCAGCCAGGACATTACGCAGTATTTT,CASSQDITQYF
.,TRBJ2-3,TRBV7-9,many,TGTGCCAGCAGCTTAGTTGGACCCAAGGGGATCGATACGCAGTATTTT,CASSLVGPKGIDTQYF
TRBD1,TRBJ1-3,TRBV7-9,many,TGTGCCAGCAGCTTCCTTACTCCGGGACAGGTTCACTCTGGAAACACCATATATTTT,CASSFLTPGQVHSGNTIYF
TRBD1,TRBJ2-5,TRBV9,.,TGTGCCAGCAGCCTGAGCGGGACAGGGAGTGAAGAGACCCAGTACTTC,CASSLSGTGSEETQYF
TRBD2,TRBJ2-1,TRBV30,few,TGTGCCTGGAGCAGAAGGGCGGGGGGTTACAATGAGCAGTTCTTC,CAWSRRAGGYNEQFF
TRBD2,TRBJ2-1,TRBV20-1,many,TGCAGTGCTAGTAAGCGGGGGGGCCCAGATGGAGGGCAGTTCTTC,CSASKRGGPDGGQFF
.,TRBJ2-4,TRBV7-9,many,TGTGCCAGCAGCTTCCTACAGAAGGACCGGAAAAACATTCAGTACTTC,CASSFLQKDRKNIQYF
.,TRBJ1-5,TRBV25-1,many,TGTGCCAGCAGCGTCACAGGTAGCAATCAGCCCCAGCATTTT,CASSVTGSNQPQHF
.,TRBJ2-5,TRBV20-1,many,TGCAGTGCTAGAGATTGGGGCAGGGCGTTTGAGACCCAGTACTTC,CSARDWGRAFETQYF
.,TRBJ1-3,TRBV20-1,few,TGCAGTGCTAGTCGCAACAGTGGCTCTGGAAACACCATATATTTT,CSASRNSGSGNTIYF
.,TRBJ2-3,TRBV12-3/TRBV12-4,.,TGTGCCAGCAGACCGGGTTCAGATACGCAGTATTTT,CASRPGSDTQYF
TRBD2,TRBJ2-5,TRBV6-5,few,TGTGCCAGCAGTTACTCGTTATGGTCTGGCGGGGGGGCGAGAGAGACCCAGTACTTC,CASSYSLWSGGGARETQYF
.,TRBJ2-5,TRBV5-1,many,TGCGCCAGCAGCTTGGATGGGGGGACCCAAGAGACCCAGTACTTC,CASSLDGGTQETQYF
.,TRBJ1-1,TRBV12-3/TRBV12-4,many,TGTGCCACCGGACGGAACACTGAAGCTTTCTTT,CATGRNTEAFF
.,TRBJ2-7,TRBV19,few,TGTGCCAGTAGTATTAACCTAGGACTACTCCGTTACGAGCAGTACTTC,CASSINLGLLRYEQYF
TRBD2,TRBJ2-5,TRBV7-2,few,TGTGCCAGCACTTTGAGGCGGGGGGTACAAGAGACCCAGTACTTC,CASTLRRGVQETQYF
.,TRBJ1-1,TRBV5-4,many,TGTGCCAGCAGCTTGGGACAGCAGAACACTGAAGCTTTCTTT,CASSLGQQNTEAFF
.,TRBJ2-2,TRBV5-1,.,TGCGCCAGCAGCTGGTCAGGGCTAAACACCGGGGAGCTGTTTTTT,CASSWSGLNTGELFF
.,TRBJ2-3,TRBV5-4,many,TGTGCCAGCAGCCCGGAACTAGGATATGAGGCAGATACGCAGTATTTT,CASSPELGYEADTQYF
.,TRBJ2-5,TRBV19,.,TGTGCCAGTAGTATAGGGAGGTCGGCCGTCGGGGAGACCCAGTACTTC,CASSIGRSAVGETQYF
.,TRBJ1-1,TRBV5-1,many,TGCGCCAGCAGCGATGACTGGGGTTTATCGGGGGGCACTGAAGCTTTCTTT,CASSDDWGLSGGTEAFF
TRBD1,TRBJ1-2,TRBV6-5,.,TGTGCCAGCAGTTACTTACGCCGGGACAGGCACTATGGCTACACCTTC,CASSYLRRDRHYGYTF
TRBD1,TRBJ1-1,TRBV28,many,TGTGCCAGCATCAGGGGGGGCACTGAAGCTTTCTTT,CASIRGGTEAFF
.,TRBJ2-3,TRBV29-1,.,TGCAGCGTTTCCCTAGACGGTACGCAGTATTTT,CSVSLDGTQYF
.,TRBJ2-2,TRBV9,few,TGTGCCAGCAGCGTCGACAGTACCACCGGGGAGCTGTTTTTT,CASSVDSTTGELFF
.,TRBJ2-1,TRBV11-2,.,TGTGCCAGCAACTCAGGGGGGGCGGATCAGTTCTTC,CASNSGGADQFF
.,TRBJ1-1,TRBV5-1,.,TGCGCCAGCAGCTTGACGAGGGTGAAGAGGGTCCAGGGGATACGGAACACTGAAGCTTTCTTT,CASSLTRVKRVQGIRNTEAFF
.,TRBJ2-3,TRBV4-1,.,TGCGCCAGCAGCCAAGAACTCGGGCCCACAGATACGCAGTATTTT,CASSQELGPTDTQYF
.,TRBJ1-1,TRBV6-5,many,TGTGCCAGCAGGAAACTGAGGAACACTGAAGCTTTCTTT,CASRKLRNTEAFF
TRBD1,TRBJ1-3,TRBV4-1,few,TGCGCCAGCAGCCAACCGACTCTCAGGGGGCCCTCTGGAAACACCATATATTTT,CASSQPTLRGPSGNTIYF
.,TRBJ1-2,TRBV12-5,few,TGTGCTAGTGGTTTGGTATCAGGGCTCCCGCGATATGGCTACACCTTC,CASGLVSGLPRYGYTF
.,TRBJ2-1,TRBV29-1,.,TGCAGCGTTGAAAAAGCTGGTAGGGGTGAGCAGTTCTTC,CSVEKAGRGEQFF
TRBD2,TRBJ2-3,TRBV7-3,many,TGTGCCAGCAGTCCGTCGACTAGCGGCACAGATACGCAGTATTTT,CASSPSTSGTDTQYF
TRBD1,TRBJ2-1,TRBV18,many,TGTGCCAGCTCAGGGACAGGCGGTTCTCGTTACAATGAGCAGTTCTTC,CASSGTGGSRYNEQFF
.,TRBJ1-6,TRBV5-4,.,TGTGCCAGCAGCTTGACTGGAGGGGGAACATCCCTCCACTTT,CASSLTGGGTSLHF
TRBD1,TRBJ1-1,TRBV11-2,many,TGTGCCAGCAGCTTAGGGACAGGGTTGGATTCTGAAGCTTTCTTT,CASSLGTGLDSEAFF
.,TRBJ2-5,TRBV10-3,.,TGTGCCATCCGGGACGGAAAGGGAGAGACCCAGTACTTC,CAIRDGKGETQYF
.,TRBJ2-4,TRBV9,few,TGTGCCAGCAGCGGGGGGGGCGACATAAGGTTTAACATTCAGTACTTC,CASSGGGDIRFNIQYF